Described below is a single TCR beta chain sequence and its context. The antigen is not known. This sample stems from a study of CXCR3-negative and CXCR3-positive naive CD8 T cells. TRB cDNA was prepared as libraries by UMI-labeled 5' RACE. TCRdb reanalyzed the 5' RACE reads, giving one entry per CDR3 protein sequence and no DNA. The data include about 120,000 distinct CDR3 sequences; the top ten clones carry around 0.38%. This CDR3 region has 14 residues. Germline CDR1 reads SQVTM; CDR2 reads ANQGSEA. Study results and caveats: TRB CDR3 hydrophobicity was greater in CXCR3-positive naive cells than in CXCR3-negative naive cells. Cryopreserved PBMCs had partly decreased CXCR3 expression; fresh PBMCs were used in most assays.

The V and J genes are TRBV29-1 and TRBJ2-7; checking the TCRdb D call of TRBD1 is not possible without DNA. The TCR comes from a human donor in good health. Some clones in this sample may be carry-over from other donors' samples. The sample consisted of naive CXCR3+ CD8+ T cells from blood. Subset meaning: CD45RO-CCR7+CD27+CD95- naive CD8+ T cells expressing CXCR3 (TNR3+). The CDR3 is CSGANRGPTYEQYF.